This T cell receptor beta chain was sequenced for a study of CD8+ T cells in alopecia areata. Whole-study results and caveats: Affected scalp, especially in alopecia totalis/universalis, had a higher clonality than normal scalp did.

CDR3 length: 15 residues. After removal of 7 bases from V and 3 bases from J, the junction contained 9 bases not matched to a gene. CDR1 SGHVS and CDR2 FQNEAQ come from the germline V gene. Documented treatment: oral pan-JAK inhibitor, 5-10 mg twice daily. Sampling of alopecia areata patients yielded lesional scalp punch biopsies as well as peripheral blood. Extracted from the samples, RNA was reverse transcribed into cDNA to serve as the sequencing template. Using immunoSEQ multiplex PCR, the repertoire was profiled, and TCRdb retains in-frame clones only, with some absent. The sample lists around 100,000 clones, roughly 50% occurring once. This clone was seen a handful of times. Its antigen is unidentified.

This clonotype was sampled from a human donor with alopecia areata. Sequenced material: CD8+ T cells sorted from blood, taken at week 24, from a patient treated with tofacitinib. The chain links TRBV7-8 to TRBJ2-3, with TRBD2 matching 8 bases. Here the CDR3 reads CASTSQRGSTDTQYF. CDR3 nucleotide sequence: TGTGCCAGCACCAGCCAGCGGGGGTCAACAGATACGCAGTATTTT.